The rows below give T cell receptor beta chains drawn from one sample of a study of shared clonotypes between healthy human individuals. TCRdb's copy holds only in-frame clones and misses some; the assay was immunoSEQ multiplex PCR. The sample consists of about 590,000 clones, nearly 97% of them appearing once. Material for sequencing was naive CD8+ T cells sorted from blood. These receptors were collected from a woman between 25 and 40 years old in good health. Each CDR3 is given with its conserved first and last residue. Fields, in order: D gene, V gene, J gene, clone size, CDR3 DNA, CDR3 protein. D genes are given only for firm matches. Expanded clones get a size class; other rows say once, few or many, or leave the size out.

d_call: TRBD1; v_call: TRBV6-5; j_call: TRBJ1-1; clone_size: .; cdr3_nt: TGTGCCAGCAGTTCCGAATTGACAGGGGGCAGCACTGAAGCTTTCTTT; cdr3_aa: CASSSELTGGSTEAFF
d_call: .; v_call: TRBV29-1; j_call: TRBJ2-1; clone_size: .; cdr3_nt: TGCAGCGTTGAAATCGCTAGCCGGGCGGCCTACAATGAGCAGTTCTTC; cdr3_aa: CSVEIASRAAYNEQFF
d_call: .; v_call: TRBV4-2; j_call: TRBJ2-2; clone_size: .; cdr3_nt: TGTGCCAGCAGCCAAGATTTCCTCGGGGAGCTGTTTTTT; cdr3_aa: CASSQDFLGELFF
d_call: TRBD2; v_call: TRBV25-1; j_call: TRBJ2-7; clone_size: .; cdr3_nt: TGTGCCAGCAGTGAAGGGATAGCGGGAAGGTACGAGCAGTACTTC; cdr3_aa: CASSEGIAGRYEQYF
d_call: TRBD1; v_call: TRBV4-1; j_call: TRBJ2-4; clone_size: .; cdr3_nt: TGCGCCAGCAGCCTGGAGACAGGGGGGTTGATTCAGTACTTC; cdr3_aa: CASSLETGGLIQYF
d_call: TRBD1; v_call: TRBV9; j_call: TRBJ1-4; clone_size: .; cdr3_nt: TGTGCCAGCAGCGGCCGGACAGGCGAAAAACTGTTTTTT; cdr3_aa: CASSGRTGEKLFF
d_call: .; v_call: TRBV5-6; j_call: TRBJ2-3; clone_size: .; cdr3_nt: TGTGCCAGCAGCTTGGTACGGGGAGATACGCAGTATTTT; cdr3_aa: CASSLVRGDTQYF
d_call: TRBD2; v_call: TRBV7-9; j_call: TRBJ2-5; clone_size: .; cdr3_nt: TGTGCCAGCAGCTTAGATGCGGGAGTGGGAGAGACCCAGTACTTC; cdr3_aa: CASSLDAGVGETQYF
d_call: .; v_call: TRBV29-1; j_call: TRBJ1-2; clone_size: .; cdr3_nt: TGCAGCGTTGACAGCCTTACCTATGGCTACACCTTC; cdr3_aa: CSVDSLTYGYTF
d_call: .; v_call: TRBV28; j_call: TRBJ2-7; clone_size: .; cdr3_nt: TGTGCCAGCAGTCTGAGGTCTCTCGAGCAGTACTTC; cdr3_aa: CASSLRSLEQYF
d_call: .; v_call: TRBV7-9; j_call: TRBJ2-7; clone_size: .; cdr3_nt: TGTGCCATCCCCCGGGGCTCGGTGCCCCCGACTTGCGAGCAGTACTTC; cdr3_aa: CAIPRGSVPPTCEQYF
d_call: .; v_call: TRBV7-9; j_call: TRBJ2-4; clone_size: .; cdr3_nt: TGTGCCAGCAGTCCACCAACGAACATTCAGTACTTC; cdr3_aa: CASSPPTNIQYF
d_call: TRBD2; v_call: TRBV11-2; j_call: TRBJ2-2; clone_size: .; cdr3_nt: TGTGCCAGCAGCTTAGATATCGCGGGAGGGATCGGCGGGGAGCTGTTTTTT; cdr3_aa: CASSLDIAGGIGGELFF
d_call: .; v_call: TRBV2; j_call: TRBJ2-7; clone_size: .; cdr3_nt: TGTGCCAGCAGTGAGTTTCCGGGCGAGCAGTACTTC; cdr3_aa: CASSEFPGEQYF
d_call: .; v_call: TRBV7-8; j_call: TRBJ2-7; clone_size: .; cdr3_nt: TGTGCCAGCAGCCTCCCGGCTAGGGACTACGAGCAGTACTTC; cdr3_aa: CASSLPARDYEQYF
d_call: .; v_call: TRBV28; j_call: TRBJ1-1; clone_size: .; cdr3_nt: TGTGCCAGCAGCTACTCGACCGCCCCGATGAACACTGAAGCTTTCTTT; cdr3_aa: CASSYSTAPMNTEAFF
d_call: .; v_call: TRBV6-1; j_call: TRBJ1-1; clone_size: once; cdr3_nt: TGTGCCAGCAGTGAATACGGTTACACTGAAGCTTTCTTT; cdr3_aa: CASSEYGYTEAFF
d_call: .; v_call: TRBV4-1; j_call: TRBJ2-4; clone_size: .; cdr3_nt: TGCGCCAGCAGCCCGGTGGGTGGCGAAGCCAAAAACATTCAGTACTTC; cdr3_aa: CASSPVGGEAKNIQYF
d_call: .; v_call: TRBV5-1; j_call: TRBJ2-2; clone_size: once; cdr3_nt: TGCGCCAGCGGAGAGGACACCGGGGAGCTGTTTTTT; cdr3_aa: CASGEDTGELFF
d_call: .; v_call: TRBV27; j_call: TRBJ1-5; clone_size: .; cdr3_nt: TGTGCCAGCAGTTTATCAGGACTTAATCAGCCCCAGCATTTT; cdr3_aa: CASSLSGLNQPQHF
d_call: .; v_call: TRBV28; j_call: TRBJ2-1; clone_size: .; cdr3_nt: TGTGCCAGCGAAGGTGGGTACAATGAGCAGTTCTTC; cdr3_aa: CASEGGYNEQFF
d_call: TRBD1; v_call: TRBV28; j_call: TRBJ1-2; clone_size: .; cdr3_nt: TGTGCCAGCAGTAAGGAGGGGGCAGGGTATGGCTACACCTTC; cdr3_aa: CASSKEGAGYGYTF
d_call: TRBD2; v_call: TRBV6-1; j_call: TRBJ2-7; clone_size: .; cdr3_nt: TGTGCCACATCAACAGCGGGAATTTCTACTTACGAGCAGTACTTC; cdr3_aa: CATSTAGISTYEQYF
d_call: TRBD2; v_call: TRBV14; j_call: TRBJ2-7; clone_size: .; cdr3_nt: TGTGCCAGCAGCCCCCACGTGGTGGGACTAGGCTACTACGAGCAGTACTTC; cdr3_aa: CASSPHVVGLGYYEQYF
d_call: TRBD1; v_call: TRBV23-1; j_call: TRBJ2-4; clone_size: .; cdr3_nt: TGCGCCAGCAGTCACTCCGGGACAGACTTAGATGAAGCCAAAAACATTCAGTACTTC; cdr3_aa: CASSHSGTDLDEAKNIQYF
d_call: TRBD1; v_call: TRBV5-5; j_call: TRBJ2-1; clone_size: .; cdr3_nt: TGTGCCAGCAGTGAGGGACAGTCCTACAATGAGCAGTTCTTC; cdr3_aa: CASSEGQSYNEQFF
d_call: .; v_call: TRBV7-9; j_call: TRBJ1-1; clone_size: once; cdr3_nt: TGTGCCAGCAGCTTCTCCGGGGGATACAACACTGAAGCTTTCTTT; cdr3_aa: CASSFSGGYNTEAFF
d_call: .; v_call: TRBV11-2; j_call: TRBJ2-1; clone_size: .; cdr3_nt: TGTGCCAGCAGCTTAGTCGGGAATGAGCAGTTCTTC; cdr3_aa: CASSLVGNEQFF
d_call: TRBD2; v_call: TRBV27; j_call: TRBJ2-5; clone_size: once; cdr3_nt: TGTGCCAGCAGTTTAACTAGCGGGAGGGCTCTTTCCGGTGAGACCCAGTACTTC; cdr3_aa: CASSLTSGRALSGETQYF
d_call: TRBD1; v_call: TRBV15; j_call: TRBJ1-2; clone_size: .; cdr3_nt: TGTGCCACCAGCAGAGGGGTTGACAGGGGGCGACTGCGGAACCTCTATGGCTACACCTTC; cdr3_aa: CATSRGVDRGRLRNLYGYTF
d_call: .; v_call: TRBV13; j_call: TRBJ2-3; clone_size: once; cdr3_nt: TGTGCCAGCAGCCTCTTTTCGGTTAACACAGATACGCAGTATTTT; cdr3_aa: CASSLFSVNTDTQYF
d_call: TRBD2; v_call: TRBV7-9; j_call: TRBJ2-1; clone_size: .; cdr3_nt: TGTGCCAGCAGCGAAGGACTAGGCGCCTACAATGAGCAGTTCTTC; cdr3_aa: CASSEGLGAYNEQFF
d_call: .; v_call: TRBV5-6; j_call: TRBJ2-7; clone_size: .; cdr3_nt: TGTGCCAGCAGCCGACTTGGGGGGATTGGGTCCTACGAGCAGTACTTC; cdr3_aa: CASSRLGGIGSYEQYF
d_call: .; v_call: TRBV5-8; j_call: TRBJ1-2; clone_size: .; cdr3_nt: TGTGCCAGCAGCCTGGGACTCCTGGATAACTATGGCTACACCTTC; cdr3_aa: CASSLGLLDNYGYTF
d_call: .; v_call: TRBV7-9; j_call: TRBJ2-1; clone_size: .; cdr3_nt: TGTGCCAGCAGCTCTCGGCGGGACTCCTACAATGAGCAGTTCTTC; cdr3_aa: CASSSRRDSYNEQFF
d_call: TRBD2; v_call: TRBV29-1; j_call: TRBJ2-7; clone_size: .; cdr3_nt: TGCAGCGTCCAGGCCCCCGGGGGCCGGGTAGCGGGGACCTTCTACGAGCAGTACTTC; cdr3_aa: CSVQAPGGRVAGTFYEQYF
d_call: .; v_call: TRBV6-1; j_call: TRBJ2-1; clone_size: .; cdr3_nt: TGTGCCAGCAGTGATGAAGATAGCGCCTCCTACAATGAGCAGTTCTTC; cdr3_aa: CASSDEDSASYNEQFF
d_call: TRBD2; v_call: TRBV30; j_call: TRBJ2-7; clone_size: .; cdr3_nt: TGTGCCTGGAGTCTGAGACTAGCGGGTAATGAGCAGTACTTC; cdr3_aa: CAWSLRLAGNEQYF
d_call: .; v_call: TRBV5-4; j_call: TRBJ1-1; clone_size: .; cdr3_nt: TGTGCCAGCAGCCGCAAAAGGGACGTAATGAACACTGAAGCTTTCTTT; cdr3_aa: CASSRKRDVMNTEAFF
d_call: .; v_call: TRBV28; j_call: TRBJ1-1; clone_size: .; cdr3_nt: TGTGCCAGCAGTTTTAGGGCAGGGCGGTTCACTGAAGCTTTCTTT; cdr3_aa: CASSFRAGRFTEAFF
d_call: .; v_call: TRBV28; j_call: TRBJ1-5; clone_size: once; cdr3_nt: TGTGCCAGCACCCTCCTGTTAGGGGATTTTGGTCAGCCCCAGCATTTT; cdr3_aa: CASTLLLGDFGQPQHF
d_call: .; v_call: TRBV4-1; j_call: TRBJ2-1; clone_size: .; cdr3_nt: TGCGCCAGCAGCCAACTCGGGGCTAGCACTTACAATGAGCAGTTCTTC; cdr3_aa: CASSQLGASTYNEQFF
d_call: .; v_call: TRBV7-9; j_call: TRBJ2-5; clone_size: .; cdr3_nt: TGTGCCAGCAGCGGATTTAACAGGGATGAGACCCAGTACTTC; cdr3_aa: CASSGFNRDETQYF
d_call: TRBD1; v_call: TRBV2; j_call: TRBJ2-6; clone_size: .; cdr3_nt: TGTGCCAGCAGTGTTATCCAGGGGGTAACTGGGGCCAACGTCCTGACTTTC; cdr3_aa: CASSVIQGVTGANVLTF
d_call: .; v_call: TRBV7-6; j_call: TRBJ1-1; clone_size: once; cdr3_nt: TGTGCCAGCAGCCCAGCCGGGACGGGAGATCGTGGTGAAGCTTTCTTT; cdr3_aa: CASSPAGTGDRGEAFF
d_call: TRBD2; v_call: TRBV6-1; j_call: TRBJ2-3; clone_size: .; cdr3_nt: TGTGCCAGCAGTGAACTAGCGGAGTTCACAGATACGCAGTATTTT; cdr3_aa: CASSELAEFTDTQYF
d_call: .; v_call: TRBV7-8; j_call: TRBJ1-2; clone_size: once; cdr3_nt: TGTGCCAGCAGCTTAGCGTTGACAGGTCCCTTC; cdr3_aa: CASSLALTGPF
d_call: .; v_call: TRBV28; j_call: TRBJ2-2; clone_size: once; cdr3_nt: TGTGCCAGCAGTTTTCGAGCGTACACCGGGGAGCTGTTTTTT; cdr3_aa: CASSFRAYTGELFF